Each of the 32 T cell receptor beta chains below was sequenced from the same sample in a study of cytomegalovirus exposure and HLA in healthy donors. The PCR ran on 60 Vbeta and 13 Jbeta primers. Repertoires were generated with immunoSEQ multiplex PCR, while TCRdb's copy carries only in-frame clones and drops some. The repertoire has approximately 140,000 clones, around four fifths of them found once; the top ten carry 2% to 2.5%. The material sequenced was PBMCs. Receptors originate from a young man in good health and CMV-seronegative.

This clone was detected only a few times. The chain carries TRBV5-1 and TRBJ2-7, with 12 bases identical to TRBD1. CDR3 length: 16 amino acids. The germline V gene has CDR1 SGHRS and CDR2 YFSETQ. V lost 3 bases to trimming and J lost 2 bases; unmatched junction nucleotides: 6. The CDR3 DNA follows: TGCGCCAGCAGCTGGGGGACAGGGGGCATGACCTACGAGCAGTACTTC. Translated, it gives CASSWGTGGMTYEQYF.

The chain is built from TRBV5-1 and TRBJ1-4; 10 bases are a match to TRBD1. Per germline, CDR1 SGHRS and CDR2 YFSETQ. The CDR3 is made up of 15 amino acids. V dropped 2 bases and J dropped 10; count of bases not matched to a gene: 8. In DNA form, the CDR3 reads TGCGCCAGCAGCTTTGGACAGGGGGGTGATCGAAAACTGTTTTTT. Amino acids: CASSFGQGGDRKLFF.

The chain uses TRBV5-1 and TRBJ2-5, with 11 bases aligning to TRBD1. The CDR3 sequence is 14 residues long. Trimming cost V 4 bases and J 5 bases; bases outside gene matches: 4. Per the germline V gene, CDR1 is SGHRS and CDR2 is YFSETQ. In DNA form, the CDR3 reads TGCGCCAGCAGCCCGGGACAGGGGGGGGAGACCCAGTACTTC. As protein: CASSPGQGGETQYF.

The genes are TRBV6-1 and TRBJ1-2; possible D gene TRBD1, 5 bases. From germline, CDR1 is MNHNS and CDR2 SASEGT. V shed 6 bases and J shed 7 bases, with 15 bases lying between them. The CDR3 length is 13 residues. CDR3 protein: CASRDITGGGYTF. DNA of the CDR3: TGTGCCAGCAGAGATATAACAGGTGGTGGCTACACCTTC.

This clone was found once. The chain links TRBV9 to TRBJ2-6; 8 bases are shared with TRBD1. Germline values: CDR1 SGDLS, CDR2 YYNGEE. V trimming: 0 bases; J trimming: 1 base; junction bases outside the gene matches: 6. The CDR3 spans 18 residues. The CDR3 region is CASSVGPGGRSGANVLTF. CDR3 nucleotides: TGTGCCAGCAGCGTAGGCCCAGGGGGCAGGTCTGGGGCCAACGTCCTGACTTTC.

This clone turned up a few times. In nucleotides, the CDR3 is TGTGCCAGCAGGCTACAGGGTGCTAATGAAAAACTGTTTTTT. This encodes CASRLQGANEKLFF. The chain carries TRBV5-6 and TRBJ1-4; possible D gene TRBD1, 6 bases. The CDR3 runs 14 residues. V lost 5 bases and J 3 bases, leaving 11 bases between the germline ends. Germline V gene lookup returns CDR1 SGHDT and CDR2 YYEEEE.

CDR3 amino acids: CASSSTGGVEQYF. The DNA of the CDR3 is TGTGCCAGCAGCTCGACAGGGGGCGTCGAGCAGTACTTC. This sequence joins TRBV6-6 and TRBJ2-7; TRBD1 matches at 10 bases. The CDR3 sequence is 13 residues long. Trimming cost V 6 bases and J 6 bases; bases outside gene matches: 5. Germline assignment: CDR1 MNHNY and CDR2 SVGAGI (reference sequence).

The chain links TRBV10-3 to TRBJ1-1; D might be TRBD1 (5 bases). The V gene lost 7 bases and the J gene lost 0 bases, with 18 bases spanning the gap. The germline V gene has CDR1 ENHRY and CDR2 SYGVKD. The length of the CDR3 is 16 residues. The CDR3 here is CAINPGFLGLNTEAFF. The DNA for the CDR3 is TGTGCCATCAACCCAGGGTTCTTAGGGTTGAACACTGAAGCTTTCTTT.

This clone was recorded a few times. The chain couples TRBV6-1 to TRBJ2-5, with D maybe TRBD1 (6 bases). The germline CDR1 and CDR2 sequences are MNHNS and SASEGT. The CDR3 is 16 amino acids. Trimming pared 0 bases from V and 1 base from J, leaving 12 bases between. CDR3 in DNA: TGTGCCAGCAGTGAAGCTCTGGGCAGGGGCCAAGAGACCCAGTACTTC. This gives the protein CASSEALGRGQETQYF.

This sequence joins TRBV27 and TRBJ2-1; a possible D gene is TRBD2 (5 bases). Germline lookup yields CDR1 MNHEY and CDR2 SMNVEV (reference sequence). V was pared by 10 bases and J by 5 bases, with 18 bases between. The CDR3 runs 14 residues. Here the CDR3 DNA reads TGTGCCACCTTGGCCCTAGCAGACAACAATGAGCAGTTCTTC. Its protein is CATLALADNNEQFF.

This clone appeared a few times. Here the CDR3 DNA reads TGTGCCAGCAAAGGGCTAGCGGGAGTCGGTTCCTACAATGAGCAGTTCTTC. This encodes CASKGLAGVGSYNEQFF. V and J are TRBV28 and TRBJ2-1; TRBD2 agrees at 10 bases. The germline V gene encodes CDR1 MDHEN and CDR2 SYDVKM. This CDR3 has 17 amino acids. Germline trimming cut 7 bases from V and 1 base from J; bases unmatched to any gene: 10.

The CDR3 protein is CASTRDSHLYEQYF. Written as DNA, the CDR3 is TGCGCCAGCACCAGGGACAGCCACCTATACGAGCAGTACTTC. The chain employs TRBV5-1 and TRBJ2-7; 7 bases align to TRBD1. V dropped 6 bases and J dropped 4; count of bases not matched to a gene: 10. From germline, CDR1 is SGHRS and CDR2 YFSETQ. This CDR3 is built from 14 residues.

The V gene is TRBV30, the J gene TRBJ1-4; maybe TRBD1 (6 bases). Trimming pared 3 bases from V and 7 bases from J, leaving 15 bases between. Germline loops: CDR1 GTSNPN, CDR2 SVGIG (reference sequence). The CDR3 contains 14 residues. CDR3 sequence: CAWSEIQGIEKLFF. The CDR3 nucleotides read TGTGCCTGGAGCGAAATACAGGGAATTGAAAAACTGTTTTTT.

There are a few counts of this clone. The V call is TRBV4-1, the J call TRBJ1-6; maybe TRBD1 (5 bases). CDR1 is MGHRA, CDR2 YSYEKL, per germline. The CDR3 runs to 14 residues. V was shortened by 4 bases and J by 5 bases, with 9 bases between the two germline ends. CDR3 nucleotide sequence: TGCGCCAGCAGCCTACAGGAAAATAATTCACCCCTCCACTTT. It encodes CASSLQENNSPLHF.

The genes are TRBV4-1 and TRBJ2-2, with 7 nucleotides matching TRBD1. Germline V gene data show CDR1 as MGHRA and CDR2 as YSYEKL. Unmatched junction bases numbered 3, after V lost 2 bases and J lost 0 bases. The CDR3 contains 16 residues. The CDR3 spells CASSQLDRTNTGELFF. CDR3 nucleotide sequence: TGCGCCAGCAGCCAATTGGACAGGACGAACACCGGGGAGCTGTTTTTT.

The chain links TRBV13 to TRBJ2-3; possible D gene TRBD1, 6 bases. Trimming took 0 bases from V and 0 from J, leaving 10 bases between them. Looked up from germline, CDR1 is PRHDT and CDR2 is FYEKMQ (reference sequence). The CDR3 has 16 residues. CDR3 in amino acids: CASSLGWGPSTDTQYF. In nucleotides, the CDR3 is TGTGCCAGCAGCTTAGGCTGGGGGCCAAGCACAGATACGCAGTATTTT.

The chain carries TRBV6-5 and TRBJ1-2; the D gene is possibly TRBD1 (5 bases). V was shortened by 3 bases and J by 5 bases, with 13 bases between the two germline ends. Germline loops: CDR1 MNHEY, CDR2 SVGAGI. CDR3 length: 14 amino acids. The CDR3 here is CASSYTRGGYGYTF. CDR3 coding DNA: TGTGCCAGCAGTTATACGAGGGGAGGGTATGGCTACACCTTC.

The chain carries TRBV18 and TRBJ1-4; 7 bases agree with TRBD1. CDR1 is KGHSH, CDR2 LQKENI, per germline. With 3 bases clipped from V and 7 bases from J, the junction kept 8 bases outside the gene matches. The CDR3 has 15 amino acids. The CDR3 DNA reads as TGTGCCAGCTCACCCCAGGGGGGCTCGGTTGAAAAACTGTTTTTT. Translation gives CASSPQGGSVEKLFF.

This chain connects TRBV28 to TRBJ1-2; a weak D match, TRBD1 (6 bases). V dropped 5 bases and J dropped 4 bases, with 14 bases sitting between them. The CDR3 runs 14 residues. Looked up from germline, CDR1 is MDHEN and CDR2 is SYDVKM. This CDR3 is CASSTHRVGYGYTF. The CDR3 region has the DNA TGTGCCAGCAGTACCCACAGGGTAGGCTATGGCTACACCTTC.

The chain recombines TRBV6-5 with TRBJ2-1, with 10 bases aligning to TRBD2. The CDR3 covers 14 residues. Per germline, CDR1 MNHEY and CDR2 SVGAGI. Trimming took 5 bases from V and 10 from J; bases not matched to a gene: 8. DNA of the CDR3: TGTGCCAGCAGTATAGCGGGGGGCCCGGGGGAGCAGTTCTTC. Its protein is CASSIAGGPGEQFF.

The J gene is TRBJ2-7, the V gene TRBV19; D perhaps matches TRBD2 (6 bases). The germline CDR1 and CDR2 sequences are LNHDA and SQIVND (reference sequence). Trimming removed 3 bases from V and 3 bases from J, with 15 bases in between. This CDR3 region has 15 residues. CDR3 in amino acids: CASSIERVDYYEQYF. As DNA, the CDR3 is TGTGCCAGTAGTATTGAACGGGTGGACTACTACGAGCAGTACTTC.

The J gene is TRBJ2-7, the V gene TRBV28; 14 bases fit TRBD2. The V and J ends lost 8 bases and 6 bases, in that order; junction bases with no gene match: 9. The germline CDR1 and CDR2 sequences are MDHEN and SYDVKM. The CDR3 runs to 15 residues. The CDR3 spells CASRHRTSGGSEQYF. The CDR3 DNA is TGTGCCAGCCGACATCGGACTAGCGGGGGGAGCGAGCAGTACTTC.

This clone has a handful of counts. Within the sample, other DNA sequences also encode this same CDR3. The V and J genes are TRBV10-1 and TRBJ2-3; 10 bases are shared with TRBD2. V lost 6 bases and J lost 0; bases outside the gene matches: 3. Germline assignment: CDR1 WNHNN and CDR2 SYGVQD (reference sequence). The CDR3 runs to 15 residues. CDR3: CASSRTSGSTDTQYF. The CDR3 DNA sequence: TGCGCCAGCAGCCGGACTAGCGGAAGCACAGATACGCAGTATTTT.

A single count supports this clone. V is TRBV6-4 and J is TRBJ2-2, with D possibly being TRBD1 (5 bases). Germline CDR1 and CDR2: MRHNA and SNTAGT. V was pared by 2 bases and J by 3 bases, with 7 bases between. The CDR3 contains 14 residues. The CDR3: CASSDTGDTGELFF. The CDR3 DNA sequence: TGTGCCAGCAGTGACACAGGCGACACCGGGGAGCTGTTTTTT.

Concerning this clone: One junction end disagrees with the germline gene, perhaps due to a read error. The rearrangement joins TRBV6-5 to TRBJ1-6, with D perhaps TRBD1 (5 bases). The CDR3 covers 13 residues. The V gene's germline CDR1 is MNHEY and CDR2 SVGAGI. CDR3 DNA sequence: TGTGCCGTCCAGGGTTTCGCGAATTCACCCCTCAACTTT. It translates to CAVQGFANSPLNF.

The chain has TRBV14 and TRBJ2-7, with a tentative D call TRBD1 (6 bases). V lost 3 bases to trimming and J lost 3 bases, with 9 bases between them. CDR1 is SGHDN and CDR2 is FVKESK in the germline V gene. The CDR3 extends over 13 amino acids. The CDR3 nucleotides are TGTGCCAGCAGCCAGGACAGACTCTACGAGCAGTACTTC. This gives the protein CASSQDRLYEQYF.

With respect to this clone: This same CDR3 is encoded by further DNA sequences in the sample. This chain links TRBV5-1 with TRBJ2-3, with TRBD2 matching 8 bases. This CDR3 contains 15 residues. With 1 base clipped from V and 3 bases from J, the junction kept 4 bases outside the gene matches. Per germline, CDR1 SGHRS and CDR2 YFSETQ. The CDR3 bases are TGCGCCAGCAGCTTGACTAGCGGTTCGACAGATACGCAGTATTTT. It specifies CASSLTSGSTDTQYF.

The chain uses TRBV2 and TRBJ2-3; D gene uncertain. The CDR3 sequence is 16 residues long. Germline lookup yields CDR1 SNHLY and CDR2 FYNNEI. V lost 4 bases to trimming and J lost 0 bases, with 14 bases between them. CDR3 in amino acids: CASSVIDSSSTDTQYF. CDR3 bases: TGTGCCAGCAGTGTGATTGACTCCTCTAGCACAGATACGCAGTATTTT.

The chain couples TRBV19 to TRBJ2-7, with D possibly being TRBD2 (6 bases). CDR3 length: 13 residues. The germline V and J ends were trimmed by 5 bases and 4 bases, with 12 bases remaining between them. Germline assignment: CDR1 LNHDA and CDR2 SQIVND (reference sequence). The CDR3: CASSGGSIYEQYF. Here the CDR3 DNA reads TGTGCCAGTAGTGGGGGGTCGATTTACGAGCAGTACTTC. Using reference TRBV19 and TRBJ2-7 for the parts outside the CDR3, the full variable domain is DGGITQSPKYLFRKEGQNVTLSCEQNLNHDAMYWYRQDPGQGLRLIYYSQIVNDFQKGDIAEGYSVSREKKESFPLTVTSAQKNPTAFYLCASSGGSIYEQYFGPGTRLTVT.

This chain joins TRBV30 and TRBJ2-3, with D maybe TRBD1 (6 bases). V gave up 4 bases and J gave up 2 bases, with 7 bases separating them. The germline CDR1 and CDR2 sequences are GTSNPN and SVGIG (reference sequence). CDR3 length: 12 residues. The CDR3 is CAWNRDTDTQYF. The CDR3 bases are TGTGCCTGGAACAGGGACACAGATACGCAGTATTTT.

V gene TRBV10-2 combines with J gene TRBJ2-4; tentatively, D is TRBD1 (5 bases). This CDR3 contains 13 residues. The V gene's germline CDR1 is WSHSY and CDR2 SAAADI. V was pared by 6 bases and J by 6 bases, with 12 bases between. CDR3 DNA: TGCGCCAGCAGCACAAAAGGGGTAAACATTCAGTACTTC. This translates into CASSTKGVNIQYF.

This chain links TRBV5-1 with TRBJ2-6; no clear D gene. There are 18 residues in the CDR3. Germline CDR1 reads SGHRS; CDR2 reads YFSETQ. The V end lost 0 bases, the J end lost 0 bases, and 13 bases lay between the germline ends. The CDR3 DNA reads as TGCGCCAGCAGCTTGGAGCTGCTGCATCACTCTGGGGCCAACGTCCTGACTTTC. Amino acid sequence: CASSLELLHHSGANVLTF.